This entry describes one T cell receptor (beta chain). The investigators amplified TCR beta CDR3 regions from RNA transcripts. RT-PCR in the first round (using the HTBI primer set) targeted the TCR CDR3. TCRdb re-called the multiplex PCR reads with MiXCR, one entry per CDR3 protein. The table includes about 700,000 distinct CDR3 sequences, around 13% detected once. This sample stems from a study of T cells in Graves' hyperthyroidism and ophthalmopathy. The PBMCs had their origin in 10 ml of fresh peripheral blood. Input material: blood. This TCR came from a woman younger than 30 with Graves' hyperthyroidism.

The DNA of the CDR3 is TGTGCCGCCAAATCAGGCGCGGCGACTAATGAAAAACTGTTTTTT. Its protein product is CAAKSGAATNEKLFF. This chain links TRBV6-1 with TRBJ1-4; D gene unclear. V was cut by 11 bases and J by 2 bases, with 18 bases left in between. Germline CDR1 reads MNHNS; CDR2 reads SASEGT. CDR3 length: 15 amino acids.